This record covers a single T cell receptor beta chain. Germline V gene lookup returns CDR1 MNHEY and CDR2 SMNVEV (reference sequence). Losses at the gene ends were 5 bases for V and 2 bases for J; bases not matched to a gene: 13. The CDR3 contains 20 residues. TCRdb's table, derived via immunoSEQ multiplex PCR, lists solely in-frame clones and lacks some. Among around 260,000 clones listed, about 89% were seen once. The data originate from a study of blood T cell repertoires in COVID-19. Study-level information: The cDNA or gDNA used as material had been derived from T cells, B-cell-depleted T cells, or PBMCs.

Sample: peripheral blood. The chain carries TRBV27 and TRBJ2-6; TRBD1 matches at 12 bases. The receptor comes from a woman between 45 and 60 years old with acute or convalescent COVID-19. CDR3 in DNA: TGTGCCAGCAGTCCTTTAAGGGGGACAGGGGGCGATCCTGGGGCCAACGTCCTGACTTTC. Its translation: CASSPLRGTGGDPGANVLTF.